This is a list of T cell receptor beta chains from one sample in a study of cytomegalovirus exposure and HLA in healthy donors. Clones were read by immunoSEQ multiplex PCR, and TCRdb kept only the in-frame ones, dropping some. Among just over 200,000 clones listed, roughly 68% were seen once. Sequenced material: PBMCs. The receptors derive from a middle-aged man in good health and CMV-seropositive. The CDR3 runs from the conserved cysteine through the conserved F or W. A D gene is named only where the DNA matches it firmly. A row's size may be missing; if present it is once, few, many or a size class.

once,TRBV5-1,TRBJ2-2,NA,CASSPALTGELFF,TGCGCCAGCAGCCCAGCGCTGACCGGGGAGCTGTTTTTT
few,TRBV5-1,TRBJ2-1,NA,CASTIGTAGDEQFF,TGCGCCAGCACCATCGGGACTGCCGGTGATGAGCAGTTCTTC
once,TRBV6-1,TRBJ1-2,NA,CASSETRGRYGYTF,TGTGCCAGCAGTGAAACGAGAGGGCGGTATGGCTACACCTTC
NA,TRBV19,TRBJ1-1,NA,CASSSTLNTEAFF,TGTGCCAGTAGTAGCACACTGAACACTGAAGCTTTCTTT
NA,TRBV27,TRBJ1-2,NA,CASSFSGTGLLGYTF,TGTGCCAGCAGTTTTAGCGGTACCGGTCTTTTGGGCTACACCTTC
NA,TRBV27,TRBJ2-2,TRBD1,CASSPGQGYGELFF,TGTGCCAGCAGCCCGGGACAGGGGTACGGGGAGCTGTTTTTT
few,TRBV5-5,TRBJ1-1,NA,CASSLGGTIKTEAFF,TGTGCCAGCAGCCTGGGGGGGACAATTAAGACTGAAGCTTTCTTT
NA,TRBV11-2,TRBJ2-1,NA,CASSFGTGSYNEQFF,TGTGCCAGCAGCTTCGGGACTGGCTCCTACAATGAGCAGTTCTTC
few,TRBV18,TRBJ1-5,TRBD1,CASSAQQGAGGQPQHF,TGTGCCAGCTCAGCGCAACAGGGGGCAGGAGGTCAGCCCCAGCATTTT
once,TRBV5-4,TRBJ1-1,TRBD1,CASSPQTGFTEAFF,TGTGCCAGCAGCCCTCAGACAGGGTTCACTGAAGCTTTCTTT
NA,TRBV27,TRBJ1-2,NA,CASSFNRAYGYTF,TGTGCCAGCAGTTTTAACAGGGCCTATGGCTACACCTTC
NA,TRBV10-3,TRBJ1-1,NA,CAISESHGRGGTEAFF,TGTGCCATCAGTGAGTCCCATGGACGCGGGGGCACTGAAGCTTTCTTT
NA,TRBV7-9,TRBJ1-1,NA,CASSVMGGARGTEAFF,TGTGCCAGCAGTGTCATGGGGGGGGCAAGGGGCACTGAAGCTTTCTTT
NA,TRBV28,TRBJ1-2,NA,CASSLGLQVRTNYGYTF,TGTGCCAGCAGTTTAGGTTTGCAGGTCCGTACTAACTATGGCTACACCTTC
few,TRBV5-6,TRBJ2-2,TRBD2,CASSPGLAGTGELFF,TGTGCCAGCAGCCCGGGACTAGCGGGGACCGGGGAGCTGTTTTTT
NA,TRBV7-9,TRBJ2-5,TRBD1,CASSPPGQGRETQYF,TGTGCCAGCAGCCCACCCGGACAGGGAAGGGAGACCCAGTACTTC
few,TRBV6-5,TRBJ2-5,TRBD1,CASSTLDRGQETQYF,TGTGCCAGCAGCACCCTAGACAGGGGTCAAGAGACCCAGTACTTC